The 13 T cell receptor beta chains below all came from one sample that was sequenced in a study of T cell responses to AZD1222 COVID-19 vaccine. Here immunoSEQ multiplex PCR was the method, and the copy in TCRdb shows in-frame clones only, minus some. The sample holds just under 100,000 clones, roughly 88% seen once. Here the sequenced sample was peripheral blood, taken on day 0 of AZD1222 vaccination. All receptors derive from an adult in good health.

J is TRBJ1-2 and V is TRBV5-1, with TRBD1 as a possible D gene (6 bases). CDR3 size: 13 residues. The germline V and J ends were trimmed by 2 bases and 5 bases, with 10 bases remaining between them. Germline CDR1 reads SGHRS; CDR2 reads YFSETQ. The CDR3: CASSLQGRYGYTF. For the CDR3, the DNA is TGCGCCAGCAGCTTACAGGGAAGGTATGGCTACACCTTC.

This chain links TRBV7-9 with TRBJ1-3; D not certain. Germline V gene lookup returns CDR1 SEHNR and CDR2 FQNEAQ (reference sequence). The germline V and J ends were trimmed by 2 bases and 0 bases, with 8 bases remaining between them. This CDR3 spans 15 amino acids. The chain's CDR3 is CASSLFSDSGNTIYF. CDR3 sequence (DNA): TGTGCCAGCAGCTTATTCAGTGACTCTGGAAACACCATATATTTT.

The rearrangement joins TRBV27 to TRBJ2-3; 9 positions agree with TRBD2. From germline, CDR1 is MNHEY and CDR2 SMNVEV (reference sequence). Trimming cost V 3 bases and J 3 bases; bases outside gene matches: 7. This CDR3 contains 16 residues. The CDR3 sequence is CASSLGSGGPTDTQYF. In nucleotides, the CDR3 is TGTGCCAGCAGTTTGGGGAGCGGGGGGCCTACAGATACGCAGTATTTT.

The V gene is TRBV4-1, the J gene TRBJ1-2; D is uncertain. The CDR3 consists of 14 residues. CDR1 MGHRA and CDR2 YSYEKL come from the germline V gene. Trimming left V 0 bases short and J 7 bases short, with 12 bases between. This chain's CDR3 is CASSQEARAPGYTF. The CDR3 DNA follows: TGCGCCAGCAGCCAAGAAGCACGGGCTCCTGGCTACACCTTC.

V gene TRBV9 combines with J gene TRBJ1-4; D unresolved. Trimming removed 0 bases from V and 4 bases from J, with 4 bases in between. The CDR3 covers 13 residues. The germline V gene has CDR1 SGDLS and CDR2 YYNGEE. The CDR3 sequence is CASSVDVNEKLFF. CDR3 sequence (DNA): TGTGCCAGCAGCGTAGACGTTAATGAAAAACTGTTTTTT.

The chain joins TRBV5-1 to TRBJ1-2; D remains ambiguous. The ends were cut back, 0 bases at V and 4 bases at J, with 7 bases in the middle. The CDR3 contains 13 residues. Looked up from germline, CDR1 is SGHRS and CDR2 is YFSETQ. CDR3 amino acids: CASSLGRFYGYTF. The CDR3 nucleotides read TGCGCCAGCAGCTTGGGGCGGTTCTATGGCTACACCTTC.

The chain is built from TRBV7-6 and TRBJ1-3; D is possibly TRBD1 (6 bases). V was shortened by 5 bases and J by 8 bases, with 10 bases between the two germline ends. This CDR3 region has 12 residues. Germline V CDR1 and CDR2: SGHVS, FNYEAQ. The CDR3 reads CASSQGGDTIYF. The CDR3 region has the DNA TGTGCCAGCAGCCAAGGGGGAGACACCATATATTTT.

This chain uses TRBV10-2 with TRBJ1-2; the match to TRBD1 covers 7 bases. The CDR3 is 15 residues long. With 0 bases clipped from V and 3 bases from J, the junction kept 4 bases outside the gene matches. Germline V lookup: CDR1 WSHSY, CDR2 SAAADI. CDR3 sequence: CASSESTGSHYGYTF. CDR3 sequence (DNA): TGCGCCAGCAGTGAGTCGACAGGGAGCCACTATGGCTACACCTTC.

V and J are TRBV30 and TRBJ1-2; perhaps TRBD1 as D (6 bases). The V end was cut by 8 bases, the J end by 1 base, with 17 bases between. Per germline, CDR1 GTSNPN and CDR2 SVGIG (reference sequence). This CDR3 spans 14 amino acids. DNA of the CDR3: TGTGCCGGGAACAGGGAACTGAATAACTATGGCTACACCTTC. Its translation: CAGNRELNNYGYTF.

This chain connects TRBV19 to TRBJ1-5, with TRBD1 identical over 7 bases. The CDR3 sequence is 16 residues long. From germline, CDR1 is LNHDA and CDR2 SQIVND (reference sequence). After removal of 7 bases from V and 1 base from J, the junction contained 10 bases not matched to a gene. For the CDR3, the DNA is TGTGCCAGTATCTCACCCAGGGGACAGAGCAATCAGCCCCAGCATTTT. This sequence encodes CASISPRGQSNQPQHF. Full variable domain (outside the CDR3, taken from reference TRBV19 and TRBJ1-5): DGGITQSPKYLFRKEGQNVTLSCEQNLNHDAMYWYRQDPGQGLRLIYYSQIVNDFQKGDIAEGYSVSREKKESFPLTVTSAQKNPTAFYLCASISPRGQSNQPQHFGDGTRLSIL.

This clone was seen a single time. J is TRBJ2-2 and V is TRBV19; 8 bases are shared with TRBD1. CDR1 LNHDA and CDR2 SQIVND come from the germline V gene (reference sequence). The length of the CDR3 is 17 residues. V was clipped by 5 bases and J by 0 bases; unmatched bases: 8. CDR3 DNA sequence: TGTGCCAGTAGTCCCGGGGCAGGGGGCTCGAACACCGGGGAGCTGTTTTTT. Translated: CASSPGAGGSNTGELFF.

The table lists this clone with a count of one. This chain joins TRBV28 and TRBJ1-5, with 9 bases fitting TRBD1. CDR3 length: 15 amino acids. The V gene end was trimmed by 7 bases and the J gene end by 5 bases; junction bases not matched to a gene: 9. The germline gives CDR1 MDHEN, CDR2 SYDVKM. CDR3 region: CASTNIDRGDQPQHF. CDR3 bases: TGTGCCAGCACAAATATAGACAGGGGGGATCAGCCCCAGCATTTT.

This clone appeared a single time. The V gene is TRBV11-2, the J gene TRBJ1-4; D gene uncertain. The germline CDR1 and CDR2 sequences are SGHAT and FQNNGV. There are 12 residues in the CDR3. V shed 4 bases and J shed 8 bases, with 8 bases lying between them. The CDR3 sequence is CASSWGGEKLFF. For the CDR3, the DNA is TGTGCCAGCAGCTGGGGAGGAGAAAAACTGTTTTTT.